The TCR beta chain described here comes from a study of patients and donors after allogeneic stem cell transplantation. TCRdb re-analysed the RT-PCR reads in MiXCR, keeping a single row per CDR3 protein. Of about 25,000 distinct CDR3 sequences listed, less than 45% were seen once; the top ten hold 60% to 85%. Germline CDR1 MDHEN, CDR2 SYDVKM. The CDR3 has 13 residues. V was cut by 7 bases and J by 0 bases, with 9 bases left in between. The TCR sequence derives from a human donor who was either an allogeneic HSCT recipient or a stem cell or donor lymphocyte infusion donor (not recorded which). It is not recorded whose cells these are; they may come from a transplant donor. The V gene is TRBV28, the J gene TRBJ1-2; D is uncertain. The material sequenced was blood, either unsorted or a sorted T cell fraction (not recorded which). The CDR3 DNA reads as TGTGCCAGCAATCAGGTGGCTAACTATGGCTACACCTTC. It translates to CASNQVANYGYTF.